Detailed here is one T cell receptor beta chain. The antigen remains unidentified. The junction departs from the called germline gene at one end, perhaps through a read error. TCRdb re-called the reads with MiXCR, one entry per CDR3 protein. The table shows about 440,000 distinct CDR3 sequences, with 30% to 40% occurring only once. Germline V gene lookup returns CDR1 SNHLY and CDR2 FYNNEI. The CDR3 is 15 residues long. The data were taken from a study of T cell repertoires in cytomegalovirus infection. Whole-study context: Public TCR beta signatures were indicative of both CMV infection and a matching HLA type. The study, taken as a whole, reports: Cumulative public TCR beta family frequency identified CMV carriers with the relevant HLA. HLA-C-restricted, CMV-specific TCR beta clonotypes were dominant ex vivo.

This sequence originates from a human donor in good health (CMV status not recorded). Some clones in this sample may be carry-over from other donors' samples. Source material: PBMCs. The rearrangement joins TRBV2 to TRBJ2-7; 7 bases match TRBD2. CDR3 residues: CDSRPSGVPSYEQYF. CDR3 nucleotides: TGTGACAGCAGACCAAGCGGGGTTCCCTCCTACGAGCAGTACTTC.